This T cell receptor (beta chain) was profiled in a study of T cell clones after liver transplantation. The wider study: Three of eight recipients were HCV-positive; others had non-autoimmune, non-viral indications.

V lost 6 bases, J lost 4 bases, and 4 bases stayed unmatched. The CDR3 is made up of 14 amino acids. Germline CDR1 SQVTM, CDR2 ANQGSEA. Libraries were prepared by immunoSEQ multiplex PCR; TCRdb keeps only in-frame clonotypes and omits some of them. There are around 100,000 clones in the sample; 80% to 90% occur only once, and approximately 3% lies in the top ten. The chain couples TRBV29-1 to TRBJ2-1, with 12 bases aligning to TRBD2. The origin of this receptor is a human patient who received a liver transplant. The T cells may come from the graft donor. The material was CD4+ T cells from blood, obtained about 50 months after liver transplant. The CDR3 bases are TGCAGCGTCGGACTAGCGGGAATGTACAATGAGCAGTTCTTC. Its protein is CSVGLAGMYNEQFF.